This is a list of T cell receptor beta chains from one sample in a study of response to subunit inactivated influenza vaccine. MiXCR was run by TCRdb on the RT-PCR reads, yielding one entry per CDR3 protein. In the table there are over 450,000 distinct CDR3 sequences, 13% of which are singletons. The starting material was PBMCs from blood, obtained more than 35 days after vaccination. These receptors came from a middle-aged man who received an inactivated influenza vaccine. The CDR3 runs from the conserved cysteine through the conserved F or W. The D gene is left open where the match is weak. A clone size is listed for some rows: how often the clone was seen (once, few, many), or a class if it is expanded.

size	V	D	J	DNA	CDR3
-	TRBV20-1	-	TRBJ2-1	TGCAGTGCTAGGCGTTTCCGGAGTGGCTACAATGAGCAGTTCTTC	CSARRFRSGYNEQFF
few	TRBV3-1	TRBD2	TRBJ2-3	TGTGCCAGCAGGGGGACTAGCGGGCCTAGCACAGATACGCAGTATTTT	CASRGTSGPSTDTQYF
-	TRBV19	TRBD1	TRBJ2-3	TGTGCCAGTAGGACGGACAGGGATGCCACAGATACGCAGTATTTT	CASRTDRDATDTQYF
-	TRBV10-3	-	TRBJ2-6	TGTGCCATCAGTGAGTCTTCTGCTGGGGCCAACGTCCTGACTTTC	CAISESSAGANVLTF
-	TRBV5-1	-	TRBJ2-7	TGCGCCAGCAGCTTGGGGAGGCGTCCAAGCGGAGATTACGAGCAGTACTTC	CASSLGRRPSGDYEQYF
many	TRBV7-2	-	TRBJ1-1	TGTGCCAGCAGCCGGGGGGTGGGTGTCGCTTTCTTT	CASSRGVGVAFF
few	TRBV7-2	TRBD2	TRBJ2-3	TGTGCCAGCAGCCGAGAGTTAGCGGGGGGGCTACCTAGCACAGATACGCAGTATTTT	CASSRELAGGLPSTDTQYF
few	TRBV12-3/TRBV12-4	-	TRBJ2-4	TGTGCCAGCAGGACAGCCGCCCTAGCCAAAAACATTCAGTACTTC	CASRTAALAKNIQYF
few	TRBV11-1	TRBD2	TRBJ2-3	TGTGCCAGCAGCTACCCGAGACTAGCGGGGGTTGTCTGGGATACGCAGTATTTT	CASSYPRLAGVVWDTQYF
few	TRBV12-3/TRBV12-4	TRBD1	TRBJ2-7	TGTGCCAGCAGTATGGGACAGGGGGTCTACGAGCAGTACTTC	CASSMGQGVYEQYF
few	TRBV11-3	TRBD1	TRBJ2-1	TGTGCCAGCAGCTCTCGACAGGGTGTTTACAATGAGCAGTTCTTC	CASSSRQGVYNEQFF
many	TRBV28	TRBD2	TRBJ2-5	TGTGCCAGCAGTTTAGGAGCGACTAGCGGGAGAGGGGGACAAGAGACCCAGTACTTC	CASSLGATSGRGGQETQYF
-	TRBV29-1	TRBD2	TRBJ2-3	TGCAGCGTTGAAGATGTGAGTGCTAGCGGGAGAAGGGATACAGATACGCAGTATTTT	CSVEDVSASGRRDTDTQYF
-	TRBV20-1	TRBD1	TRBJ2-7	TGCAGTGCTGCGGGGACAGGGAATACCGCGTCGTACGAGCAGTACTTC	CSAAGTGNTASYEQYF
-	TRBV5-5	TRBD1	TRBJ1-2	TGTGCCAGCAGCCGTAGGACAGGGAACTATGGCTACACCTTC	CASSRRTGNYGYTF
-	TRBV20-1	-	TRBJ2-7	TGCAGTGCTAGAGTGCCGGTGAGAGACGTCCAAACCTACGAGCAGTACTTC	CSARVPVRDVQTYEQYF
few	TRBV7-6	TRBD1	TRBJ2-1	TGTGCCAGCAGCCGAGACAGGGGTGATGAGCAGTTCTTC	CASSRDRGDEQFF
few	TRBV28	TRBD2	TRBJ2-3	TGTGCCAGCAGTCTAGCGGGAGCTCCAGATACGCAGTATTTT	CASSLAGAPDTQYF
few	TRBV20-1	TRBD1	TRBJ2-5	TGCAGTGCTGTAACCGGGACAGGGGTCCCAGAGACCCAGTACTTC	CSAVTGTGVPETQYF
many	TRBV20-1	-	TRBJ1-4	TGCAGTGCCACAACCCTGGGATTTAGGGATGAAAAACTGTTTTTT	CSATTLGFRDEKLFF
many	TRBV4-3	TRBD2	TRBJ2-7	TGCGCCAGCAGCACCGGACTAGCGGGAGGGCCCTACGAGCAGTACTTC	CASSTGLAGGPYEQYF
-	TRBV20-1	-	TRBJ1-2	TGCAGTGCTAGAGTCGGGACCCCCAAAGCGGGCTACACCTTC	CSARVGTPKAGYTF
-	TRBV5-4	-	TRBJ1-1	TGTGCCAGCAGCAATATTGGAGGGTGGCAGGGAATCACTGAAGCTTTCTTT	CASSNIGGWQGITEAFF
-	TRBV6-5	-	TRBJ2-1	TGTGCCAGCAGTTACTCGCCGGAAAATTACTACAATGAGCAGTTCTTC	CASSYSPENYYNEQFF
many	TRBV7-8	-	TRBJ2-1	TGTGCCAGCAGCTTTTTCCGATTCATTAAGAGCTCCTACAATGAGCAGTTCTTC	CASSFFRFIKSSYNEQFF
few	TRBV5-1	-	TRBJ2-3	TGCGCCAGCAGCTTGACCCGACCCACAGATACGCAGTATTTT	CASSLTRPTDTQYF
few	TRBV12-3/TRBV12-4	-	TRBJ2-1	TGTGCCAGCAGCCACGACGGGAGATTCTACAATGAGCAGTTCTTC	CASSHDGRFYNEQFF
many	TRBV10-3	-	TRBJ1-2	TGTGCCATCAGCGGGGCGCTCCGAACGAGCAGCTATGGCTACACCTTC	CAISGALRTSSYGYTF
-	TRBV6-2/TRBV6-3	TRBD2	TRBJ2-1	TGTGCCAGCAGTTACTCGTCTACTAGCGGATACAATGAGCAGTTCTTC	CASSYSSTSGYNEQFF
many	TRBV4-1	TRBD2	TRBJ2-1	TGCGCCAGCAGCCCCCATCCTAGCGGGTACAATGAGCAGTTCTTC	CASSPHPSGYNEQFF
few	TRBV11-2	TRBD1	TRBJ1-1	TGTGCCAGCAGCCCTCGAGTCCCGGGACAGGGTACGGGCACTGAAGCTTTCTTT	CASSPRVPGQGTGTEAFF
few	TRBV6-2/TRBV6-3	-	TRBJ2-7	TGTGCCAGCAGTCCCATCCGGGGAAGATTCTACGAGCAGTACTTC	CASSPIRGRFYEQYF